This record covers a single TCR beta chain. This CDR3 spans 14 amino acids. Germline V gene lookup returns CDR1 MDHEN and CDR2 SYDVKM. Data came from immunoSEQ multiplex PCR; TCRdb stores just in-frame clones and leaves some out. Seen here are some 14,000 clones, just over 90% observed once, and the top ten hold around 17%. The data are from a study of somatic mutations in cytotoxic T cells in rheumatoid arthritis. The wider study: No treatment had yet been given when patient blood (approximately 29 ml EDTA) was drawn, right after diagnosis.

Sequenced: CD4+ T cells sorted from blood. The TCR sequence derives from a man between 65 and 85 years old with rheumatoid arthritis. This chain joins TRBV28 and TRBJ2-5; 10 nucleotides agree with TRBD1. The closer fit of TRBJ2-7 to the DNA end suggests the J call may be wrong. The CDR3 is CASKTGGDAYEQYF. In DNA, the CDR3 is TGTGCCAGCAAGACAGGGGGCGACGCCTACGAGCAGTACTTC.